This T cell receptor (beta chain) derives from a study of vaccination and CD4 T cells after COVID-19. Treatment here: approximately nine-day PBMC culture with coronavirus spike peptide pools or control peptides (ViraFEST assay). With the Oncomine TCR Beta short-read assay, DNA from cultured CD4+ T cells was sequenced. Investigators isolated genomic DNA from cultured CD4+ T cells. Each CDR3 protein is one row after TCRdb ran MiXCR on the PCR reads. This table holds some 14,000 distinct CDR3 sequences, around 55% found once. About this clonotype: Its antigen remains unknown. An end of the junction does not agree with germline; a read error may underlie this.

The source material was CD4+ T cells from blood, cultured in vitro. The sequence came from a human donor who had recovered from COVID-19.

In nucleotides, the CDR3 is TGTGCCAGCAGCTTTAGCGGGAGCACAGATATGCAGTATTTT. It yields the protein CASSFSGSTDMQYF. The chain joins TRBV7-3 to TRBJ2-3; TRBD2 agrees at 9 bases. Germline-derived CDR1 and CDR2 are SGHTA and FQGTGA. The CDR3 is 14 residues long.